This is a list of T cell receptor beta chains from one sample in a study of T cells in lung cancer brain metastases. Repertoires were generated with immunoSEQ multiplex PCR, while TCRdb's copy carries only in-frame clones and drops some. The sample lists approximately 3,000 clones; approximately 87% were seen once. The material sequenced was tumor tissue from the primary lung tumor. Receptors originate from a woman aged 50 to 65 with non-small cell lung cancer. Both conserved end residues are part of each CDR3. The order of the fields is V gene, clone size, D gene, J gene, CDR3 protein, CDR3 DNA. D genes are given only for firm matches. Not every row has a clone size; where given, it reads once, few, many or a size class.

V gene: TRBV5-1; clone size: .; D gene: TRBD2; J gene: TRBJ2-3; CDR3 protein: CASSPRTSGGRSDTQYF; CDR3 DNA: TGCGCCAGCAGCCCAAGGACTAGCGGGGGGAGGTCAGATACGCAGTATTTT
V gene: TRBV10-2; clone size: .; D gene: TRBD2; J gene: TRBJ2-7; CDR3 protein: CASAIAGGAYEQYF; CDR3 DNA: TGCGCCAGCGCCATAGCGGGGGGCGCCTACGAGCAGTACTTC
V gene: TRBV7-9; clone size: .; D gene: TRBD1; J gene: TRBJ1-5; CDR3 protein: CASSPGQNSNQPQHF; CDR3 DNA: TGTGCCAGCAGCCCGGGACAGAATAGCAATCAGCCCCAGCATTTT
V gene: TRBV15; clone size: .; D gene: TRBD1; J gene: TRBJ1-4; CDR3 protein: CATSRVTGQGAKLFF; CDR3 DNA: TGTGCCACCAGCAGAGTAACAGGACAGGGAGCAAAACTGTTTTTT
V gene: TRBV6-1; clone size: .; D gene: .; J gene: TRBJ1-5; CDR3 protein: CASSDQGIGAQPQHF; CDR3 DNA: TGTGCCAGCAGTGACCAGGGGATAGGAGCTCAGCCCCAGCATTTT
V gene: TRBV7-2; clone size: .; D gene: .; J gene: TRBJ2-3; CDR3 protein: CASSLGGAYGTQYF; CDR3 DNA: TGTGCCAGCAGCTTAGGGGGGGCTTATGGTACGCAGTATTTT
V gene: TRBV5-1; clone size: .; D gene: TRBD1; J gene: TRBJ2-2; CDR3 protein: CASRLDRGSINTGELFF; CDR3 DNA: TGCGCCAGCAGACTCGACAGGGGCTCGATAAACACCGGGGAGCTGTTTTTT
V gene: TRBV20-1; clone size: few; D gene: .; J gene: TRBJ1-2; CDR3 protein: CSAPTGSGYTF; CDR3 DNA: TGCAGTGCGCCTACAGGCAGCGGCTACACCTTC
V gene: TRBV5-6; clone size: .; D gene: TRBD2; J gene: TRBJ2-3; CDR3 protein: CASSLFRGGTDTQYF; CDR3 DNA: TGTGCCAGCAGCTTGTTCCGGGGGGGGACAGATACGCAGTATTTT
V gene: TRBV19; clone size: .; D gene: TRBD2; J gene: TRBJ2-4; CDR3 protein: CASSIVGGGGKNIQYF; CDR3 DNA: TGTGCCAGTAGTATAGTTGGCGGGGGGGGCAAAAACATTCAGTACTTC
V gene: TRBV6-5; clone size: .; D gene: .; J gene: TRBJ1-2; CDR3 protein: CASGGGRPTDGYTF; CDR3 DNA: TGTGCCAGCGGAGGAGGGCGGCCAACGGATGGCTACACCTTC
V gene: TRBV12-5; clone size: .; D gene: TRBD1; J gene: TRBJ2-3; CDR3 protein: CASGTIRGPIRTQYF; CDR3 DNA: TGTGCTAGTGGGACCATAAGGGGGCCGATTCGCACGCAGTATTTT
V gene: TRBV29-1; clone size: .; D gene: TRBD2; J gene: TRBJ2-1; CDR3 protein: CSVVGLARNEQFF; CDR3 DNA: TGCAGCGTTGTGGGACTAGCGAGGAATGAGCAGTTCTTC
V gene: TRBV2; clone size: .; D gene: .; J gene: TRBJ1-2; CDR3 protein: CASTPGQLYGYTF; CDR3 DNA: TGTGCCAGCACACCGGGACAACTTTATGGCTACACCTTC
V gene: TRBV7-2; clone size: .; D gene: .; J gene: TRBJ2-5; CDR3 protein: CVSSFQGGQETQYF; CDR3 DNA: TGTGTCAGCAGCTTCCAGGGGGGCCAAGAGACCCAGTACTTC
V gene: TRBV19; clone size: .; D gene: TRBD2; J gene: TRBJ2-5; CDR3 protein: CASSTRLAERGETQYF; CDR3 DNA: TGTGCCAGTAGTACTAGACTAGCGGAAAGGGGAGAGACCCAGTACTTC